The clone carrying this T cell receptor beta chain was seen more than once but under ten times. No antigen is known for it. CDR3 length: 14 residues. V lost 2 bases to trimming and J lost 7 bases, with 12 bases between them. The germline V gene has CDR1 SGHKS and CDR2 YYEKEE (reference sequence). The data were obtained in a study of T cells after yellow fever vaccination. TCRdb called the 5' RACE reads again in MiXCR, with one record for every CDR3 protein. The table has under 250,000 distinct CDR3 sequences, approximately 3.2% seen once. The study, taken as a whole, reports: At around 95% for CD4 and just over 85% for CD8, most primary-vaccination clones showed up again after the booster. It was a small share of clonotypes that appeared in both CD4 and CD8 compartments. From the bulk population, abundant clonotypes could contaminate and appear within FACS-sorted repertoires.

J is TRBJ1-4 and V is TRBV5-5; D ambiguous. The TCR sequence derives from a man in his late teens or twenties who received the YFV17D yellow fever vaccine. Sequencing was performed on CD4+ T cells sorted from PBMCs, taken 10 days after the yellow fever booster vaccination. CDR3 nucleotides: TGTGCCAGCAGCTTCCAAGGAGGCGGTGAAAAACTGTTTTTT. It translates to CASSFQGGGEKLFF.